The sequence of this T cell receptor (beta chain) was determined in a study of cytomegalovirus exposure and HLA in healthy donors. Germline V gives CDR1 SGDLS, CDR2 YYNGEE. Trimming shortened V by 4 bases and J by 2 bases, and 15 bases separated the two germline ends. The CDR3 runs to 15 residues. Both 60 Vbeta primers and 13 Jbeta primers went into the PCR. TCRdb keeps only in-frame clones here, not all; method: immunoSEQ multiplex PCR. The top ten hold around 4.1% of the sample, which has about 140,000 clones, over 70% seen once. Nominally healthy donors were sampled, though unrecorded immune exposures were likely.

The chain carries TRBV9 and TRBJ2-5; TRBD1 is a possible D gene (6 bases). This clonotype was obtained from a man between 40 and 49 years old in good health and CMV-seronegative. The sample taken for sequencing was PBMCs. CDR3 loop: CASSNSQGQQETQYF. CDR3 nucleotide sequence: TGTGCCAGCAGCAATAGTCAGGGACAACAAGAGACCCAGTACTTC.